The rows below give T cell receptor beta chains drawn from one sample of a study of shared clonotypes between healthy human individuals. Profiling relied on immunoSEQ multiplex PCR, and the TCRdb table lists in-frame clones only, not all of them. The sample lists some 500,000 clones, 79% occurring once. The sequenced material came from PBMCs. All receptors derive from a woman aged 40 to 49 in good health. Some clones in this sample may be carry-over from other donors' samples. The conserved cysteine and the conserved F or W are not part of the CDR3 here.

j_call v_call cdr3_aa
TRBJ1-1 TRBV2 ATSGVADTEAF
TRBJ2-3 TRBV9 ASSKVSGPTDTQY
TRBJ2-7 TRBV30 AWSDVSYEQY
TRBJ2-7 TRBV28 ASRPGLSRQY
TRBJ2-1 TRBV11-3 ASSLVAGGEQF
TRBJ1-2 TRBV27 ASRPTGSYGYT
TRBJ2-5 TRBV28 ASSPRLKTETQY
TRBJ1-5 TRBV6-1 ATQRGLNQPQH
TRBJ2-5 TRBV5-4 ASSVPVQETQY
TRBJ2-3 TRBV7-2 ASSFAQGDTQY
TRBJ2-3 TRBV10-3 AISDGGDTQY
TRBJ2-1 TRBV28 ASSLFYNEQF
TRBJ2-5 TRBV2 ASSEGWQGQETQY
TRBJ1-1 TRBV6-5 ASSYSWGGGTEAF
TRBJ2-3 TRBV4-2 ASSQDKGTDTQY
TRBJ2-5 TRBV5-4 ASSFVNSHETQY
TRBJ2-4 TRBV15 ATSRPGQLAKNIQY
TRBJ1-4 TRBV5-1 ASSSGGFEKLF
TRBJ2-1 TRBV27 ASYSKPGGNEQF
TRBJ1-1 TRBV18 ASSPPQGGTEAF
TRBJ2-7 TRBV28 ASSPPGTGYHEQY
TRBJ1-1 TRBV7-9 ASSRTTGANTEAF
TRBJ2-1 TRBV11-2 ASSLLRRGGGAEQF
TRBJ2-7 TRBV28 ASESTERVYEQY
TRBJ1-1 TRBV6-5 ASSRPSDGYTEAF
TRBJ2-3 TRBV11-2 ASSTSDTQY
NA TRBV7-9 ASSSRTPYEQY
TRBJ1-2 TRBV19 ASSGTVNYGYT
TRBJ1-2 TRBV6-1 ASSEAGQGAGYT
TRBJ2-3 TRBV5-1 ASSLGDRDTDTQY
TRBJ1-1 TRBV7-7 ASSLGPDTEAF
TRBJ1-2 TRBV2 ASSADGIYGYT
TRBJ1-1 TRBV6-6 ASSYSSQGGRTEAF
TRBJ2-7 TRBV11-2 ASSSGAGDYEQY
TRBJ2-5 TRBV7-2 ASSSTNNQETQY
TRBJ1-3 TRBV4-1 ASSQSTGGPGNTIY
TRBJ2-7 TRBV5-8 ASSSTYTSGSYEQY
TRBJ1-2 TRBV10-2 ASSDGGGLIGGYT
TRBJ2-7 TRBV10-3 AIRGDRGPYEQY
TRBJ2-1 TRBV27 ASTPGSYNEQF
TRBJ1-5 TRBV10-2 ASSETGNQPQH
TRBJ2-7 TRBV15 ATSSGRAGWPYEQY
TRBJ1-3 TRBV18 ASSPYGGSPGNTIY
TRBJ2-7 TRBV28 ASDGGMSEQY
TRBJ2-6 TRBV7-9 ASSSLQVTSGANVLT
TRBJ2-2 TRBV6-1 ASSETRGYGTGELF
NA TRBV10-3 AISGPGGTSGRARYEQY
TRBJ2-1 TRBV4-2 ASSLRVAADNEQF
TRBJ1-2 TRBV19 ASWDRVLYGYT
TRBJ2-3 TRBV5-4 ASSTQGLSTDTQY
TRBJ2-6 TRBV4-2 ASSHFSASGANVLT
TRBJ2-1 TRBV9 ASSVATSLVYNEQF
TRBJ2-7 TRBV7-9 ASSPQQGTTYEQY